The rows below give T cell receptor beta chains drawn from one sample of a study of beta chain features in type 1 diabetes. Clones were read by immunoSEQ multiplex PCR, and TCRdb kept only the in-frame ones, dropping some. In the table there are 65,000 to 100,000 clones, roughly a third of which are singletons. The material sequenced was stem cell memory CD4+ T cells from blood. These receptors originate from a woman between 18 and 29 years old in good health. The CDR3 runs from the conserved cysteine through the conserved F or W. The D gene is left open where the match is weak. Only some rows state a clone size, as once, few, many or a class for expanded clones.

V: TRBV5-6
J: TRBJ2-7
size: NA
D: TRBD2
DNA: TGTGCCAGCAGCTTACCCGGGACTAGGGACTACGAGCAGTACTTC
CDR3: CASSLPGTRDYEQYF

V: TRBV4-3
J: TRBJ1-5
size: NA
D: NA
DNA: TGCGCCAGCAGCCAAGATCCAGGGTACCAGCCCCAGCATTTT
CDR3: CASSQDPGYQPQHF

V: TRBV25-1
J: TRBJ2-3
size: NA
D: NA
DNA: TGTGCCAGCAGGGCAACCACAGGCACAGATACGCAGTATTTT
CDR3: CASRATTGTDTQYF

V: TRBV7-2
J: TRBJ1-5
size: few
D: TRBD1
DNA: TGTGCCAGCAGCCAACTTGACAGGGGGGGACAGCCCCAGCATTTT
CDR3: CASSQLDRGGQPQHF

V: TRBV7-2
J: TRBJ2-7
size: few
D: NA
DNA: TGTGCCAGCAGCTCCCGGGACTCCTACGAGCAGTACTTC
CDR3: CASSSRDSYEQYF

V: TRBV6-6
J: TRBJ2-1
size: NA
D: TRBD2
DNA: TGTGCCAGCATCCCGGGACTAGCGGGCCTCTACAATGAGCAGTTCTTC
CDR3: CASIPGLAGLYNEQFF

V: TRBV29-1
J: TRBJ1-1
size: NA
D: NA
DNA: TGCAGCGCGGGACAAATGAACACTGAAGCTTTCTTT
CDR3: CSAGQMNTEAFF

V: TRBV6-6
J: TRBJ2-4
size: NA
D: TRBD1
DNA: TGTGCCAGCAGTTACGTTCGTTCAGGGGGCGCAAACATTCAGTACTTC
CDR3: CASSYVRSGGANIQYF

V: TRBV18
J: TRBJ2-5
size: NA
D: TRBD1
DNA: TGTGCCAGCTCAGCTACAGGGGGCCAAGAGACCCAGTACTTC
CDR3: CASSATGGQETQYF

V: TRBV30
J: TRBJ2-1
size: NA
D: TRBD2
DNA: TGTGCCTGGAGGGGGCGGACTAGCGGGTACAATGAGCAGTTCTTC
CDR3: CAWRGRTSGYNEQFF

V: TRBV14
J: TRBJ1-2
size: NA
D: NA
DNA: TGTGCCAGCAGCCAAGGGAACAGGGCCAACTATGGCTACACCTTC
CDR3: CASSQGNRANYGYTF

V: TRBV5-1
J: TRBJ1-2
size: few
D: TRBD1
DNA: TGCGCCAGCAGCCACGGACAGGGATTCGGTAACTATGGCTACACCTTC
CDR3: CASSHGQGFGNYGYTF

V: TRBV6-6
J: TRBJ2-7
size: NA
D: TRBD2
DNA: TGTGCCAGCAGTTCACGACTAGCGGGGACGAACGAGCAGTACTTC
CDR3: CASSSRLAGTNEQYF

V: TRBV18
J: TRBJ2-1
size: NA
D: NA
DNA: TGTGCCAGCTCACCGGGGCGACAGGCGAATGAGCAGTTCTTC
CDR3: CASSPGRQANEQFF

V: TRBV7-9
J: TRBJ1-3
size: NA
D: TRBD1
DNA: TGTGCCAGCAGCAAGAGACAGGGTTCATCTGGAAACACCATATATTTT
CDR3: CASSKRQGSSGNTIYF

V: TRBV10-3
J: TRBJ1-4
size: few
D: TRBD1
DNA: TGTGCCACCCAATACGGACAGGAGAATGAAAAACTGTTTTTT
CDR3: CATQYGQENEKLFF

V: TRBV7-8
J: TRBJ1-2
size: NA
D: TRBD1
DNA: TGTGCCAGCAGCTTAACGGGCGGGACAGTTTATGGCTACACCTTC
CDR3: CASSLTGGTVYGYTF

V: TRBV5-6
J: TRBJ1-5
size: NA
D: NA
DNA: TGTGCCAGCAGGGGGGGACTGACCAGCAATCAGCCCCAGCATTTT
CDR3: CASRGGLTSNQPQHF

V: TRBV4-1
J: TRBJ1-5
size: NA
D: NA
DNA: TGCGCCAGCAGCCAAGATCGAACAGCTCAGCCCCAGCATTTT
CDR3: CASSQDRTAQPQHF

V: TRBV11-2
J: TRBJ2-7
size: NA
D: TRBD1
DNA: TGTGCCAGCAGCTTAGATGGGACAGGGGTTAACTTC
CDR3: CASSLDGTGVNF

V: TRBV18
J: TRBJ1-4
size: few
D: TRBD1
DNA: TGTGCCAGCTCACCACCGGGGACAGGGGATGAAAAACTGTTTTTT
CDR3: CASSPPGTGDEKLFF

V: TRBV19
J: TRBJ2-7
size: few
D: TRBD2
DNA: TGTGCCAGTAGCGCCATTAGCGGGAGTAGTGAAGAGCAGTACTTC
CDR3: CASSAISGSSEEQYF

V: TRBV18
J: TRBJ2-7
size: few
D: NA
DNA: TGTGCCAGCTCCTTAGGGGATTACGAGCAGTACTTC
CDR3: CASSLGDYEQYF

V: TRBV6-1
J: TRBJ1-5
size: few
D: NA
DNA: TGTGCCAGCAGGCGGGACCTCAATCAGCCCCAGCATTTT
CDR3: CASRRDLNQPQHF

V: TRBV5-1
J: TRBJ2-2
size: few
D: TRBD1
DNA: TGCGCCAGCAGCTTCTTGGCCACAGGGGAGTCCACCGGGGAGCTGTTTTTT
CDR3: CASSFLATGESTGELFF

V: TRBV2
J: TRBJ2-5
size: NA
D: NA
DNA: TGTGCCAGCACCCGGGATCTCCTCCAAGAGACCCAGTACTTC
CDR3: CASTRDLLQETQYF

V: TRBV30
J: TRBJ1-1
size: NA
D: NA
DNA: TGTGCCTGGAGTGGTTCAAATGAAGCTTTCTTT
CDR3: CAWSGSNEAFF

V: TRBV4-1
J: TRBJ2-7
size: few
D: TRBD1
DNA: TGCGCCAGCAGCCAAACAGGGGCGAGCTCCTACGAGCAGTACTTC
CDR3: CASSQTGASSYEQYF

V: TRBV18
J: TRBJ1-1
size: NA
D: NA
DNA: TGTGCCAGCTCACCCCGCGCTGAGGGCACTGAAGCTTTCTTT
CDR3: CASSPRAEGTEAFF

V: TRBV6-4
J: TRBJ1-1
size: NA
D: NA
DNA: TGTGCCAGCAGTGAGTCGGTAAACACTGAAGCTTTCTTT
CDR3: CASSESVNTEAFF

V: TRBV2
J: TRBJ1-2
size: NA
D: TRBD1
DNA: TGTGCCAGCAGTTCCCCGGACAGGGGGCAAGGCTACACCTTC
CDR3: CASSSPDRGQGYTF

V: TRBV7-9
J: TRBJ1-5
size: few
D: TRBD1
DNA: TGTGCCAGCAGCCCCGGGACAGGGAATCAGCCCCAGCATTTT
CDR3: CASSPGTGNQPQHF

V: TRBV7-9
J: TRBJ2-4
size: few
D: NA
DNA: TGTGCCAGCAGCTTAGGGGCAGGGCTAGCCAAAAACATTCAGTACTTC
CDR3: CASSLGAGLAKNIQYF

V: TRBV19
J: TRBJ1-1
size: NA
D: NA
DNA: TGTGCCAGTAGCTCCGGGACACATGAGGACACTGAAGCTTTCTTT
CDR3: CASSSGTHEDTEAFF

V: TRBV6-5
J: TRBJ2-1
size: few
D: NA
DNA: TGTGCCAGCAGTTTTTCCCTGGCGTCGGGGTGGAATGAGCAGTTCTTC
CDR3: CASSFSLASGWNEQFF

V: TRBV11-2
J: TRBJ2-7
size: few
D: NA
DNA: TGTGCCAGCAGCTTCCTCAGAGCGTGGGTAAGCTACGAGCAGTACTTC
CDR3: CASSFLRAWVSYEQYF

V: TRBV6-6
J: TRBJ1-1
size: few
D: TRBD1
DNA: TGTGCCAGCAGTGGTCGGACAGGGAACACTGAAGCTTTCTTT
CDR3: CASSGRTGNTEAFF

V: TRBV27
J: TRBJ2-7
size: NA
D: TRBD1
DNA: TGTGCCAGCAGTAGGACAGGACTTTACGAGCAGTACTTC
CDR3: CASSRTGLYEQYF

V: TRBV7-2
J: TRBJ2-7
size: NA
D: NA
DNA: TGTGCCAGCAATCCCCAGGGGGGAGCAGCCTACGAGCAGTACTTC
CDR3: CASNPQGGAAYEQYF

V: TRBV27
J: TRBJ1-5
size: NA
D: TRBD1
DNA: TGTGCCAGCAGTCCACGGACAGGTACGGGGAATCAGCCCCAGCATTTT
CDR3: CASSPRTGTGNQPQHF

V: TRBV7-2
J: TRBJ2-7
size: NA
D: NA
DNA: TGTGCCAGCAGCCCTCGCGCGGCCTACGAGCAGTACTTC
CDR3: CASSPRAAYEQYF

V: TRBV7-2
J: TRBJ1-1
size: few
D: NA
DNA: TGTGCCAGCAGCTTCGACAGGTGGAACACTGAAGCTTTCTTT
CDR3: CASSFDRWNTEAFF

V: TRBV6-5
J: TRBJ1-5
size: NA
D: NA
DNA: TGTGCCAGCAGGCCACACCTCCTAGGTAATCAGCCCCAGCATTTT
CDR3: CASRPHLLGNQPQHF

V: TRBV4-1
J: TRBJ2-5
size: NA
D: TRBD2
DNA: TGCGCCAGCAGCCGCGGACTAGCGGGGGTAGTTAAGGAGACCCAGTACTTC
CDR3: CASSRGLAGVVKETQYF

V: TRBV4-1
J: TRBJ1-2
size: NA
D: NA
DNA: TGCGCCAGCCGGGGAGTGGGAGTCTATGGCTACACCTTC
CDR3: CASRGVGVYGYTF

V: TRBV11-2
J: TRBJ1-1
size: once
D: NA
DNA: TGTGCCAGCAGCTTAATAACTGAAGCTTTCTTT
CDR3: CASSLITEAFF

V: TRBV5-1
J: TRBJ2-1
size: few
D: NA
DNA: TGCGCCAGCAGCTTGGACGCGCGTTACAATGAGCAGTTCTTC
CDR3: CASSLDARYNEQFF

V: TRBV2
J: TRBJ1-1
size: NA
D: NA
DNA: TGTGCCAGCAGTGTCTATCAGAACACTGAAGCTTTCTTT
CDR3: CASSVYQNTEAFF

V: TRBV6-1
J: TRBJ1-1
size: NA
D: TRBD1
DNA: TGTGCCAGCAGTGCGAGGGGGCTGGTGGCTGAAGCTTTCTTT
CDR3: CASSARGLVAEAFF

V: TRBV4-1
J: TRBJ2-7
size: NA
D: TRBD1
DNA: TGCGCCAGCAGGCACGGGACAGGGGGCAGCTACGAGCAGTACTTC
CDR3: CASRHGTGGSYEQYF

V: TRBV2
J: TRBJ2-1
size: NA
D: TRBD2
DNA: TGTGCCAGCTCCACCGGGACTAGCGTTTTTAGTGAGCAGTTCTTC
CDR3: CASSTGTSVFSEQFF

V: TRBV5-4
J: TRBJ1-2
size: NA
D: NA
DNA: TGTGCCAGCAGCCCAAGATCCGGGACGGGGGGGCCTAACTATGGCTACACCTTC
CDR3: CASSPRSGTGGPNYGYTF